This entry lists 25 T cell receptor beta chains sequenced from one sample in a study of T cell clones after liver transplantation. Measured with immunoSEQ multiplex PCR; TCRdb has only the in-frame clones, and not every one. The sample lists 70,000 to 85,000 clones; roughly 80% were seen once. The material was CD4+ T cells from blood, obtained before liver transplant. All receptors derive from a human donor who received a liver transplant.

The chain combines TRBV5-4 with TRBJ2-2; 8 positions match TRBD2. The CDR3 is 20 residues long. Trimming cost V 4 bases and J 5 bases; bases outside gene matches: 22. CDR1 and CDR2 (germline): SGHNT, YYREEE (reference sequence). The CDR3 protein is CASSPPRGSGNNGGTGELFF. CDR3 bases: TGTGCCAGCAGCCCACCCCGGGGTAGCGGGAATAACGGGGGGACCGGGGAGCTGTTTTTT.

This clone was detected once. V is TRBV6-5 and J is TRBJ1-5; D gene uncertain. Trimming took 0 bases from V and 4 from J, leaving 7 bases between them. Germline CDR1 and CDR2: MNHEY and SVGAGI. The CDR3 length is 14 residues. CDR3 nucleotides: TGTGCCAGCAGTTACTCGAGCAGGAATCAGCCCCAGCATTTT. Translated, it gives CASSYSSRNQPQHF.

J is TRBJ2-6 and V is TRBV7-7; D ambiguous. The germline V gene has CDR1 SSHAT and CDR2 FNYEAQ (reference sequence). Trimming shortened V by 4 bases and J by 5 bases, and 21 bases separated the two germline ends. The CDR3 sequence is 18 residues long. In nucleotides, the CDR3 is TGTGCCAGCAGCTATATGCTAGTGCCACAAAGTCGGGCCAACGTCCTGACTTTC. This codes for CASSYMLVPQSRANVLTF.

V usage is TRBV25-1 and J usage is TRBJ2-7; D perhaps matches TRBD1 (5 bases). V was clipped by 4 bases and J by 1 base, with 11 bases between them. The CDR3 loop spans 14 amino acids. Germline CDR1 and CDR2: MGHDK and SYGVNS. The CDR3 sequence: CASSGQGRSYEQYF. The CDR3 DNA reads as TGTGCCAGCAGTGGGCAGGGTCGTTCCTACGAGCAGTACTTC.

This sequence joins TRBV14 and TRBJ2-6, with D uncertain. The germline V gene has CDR1 SGHDN and CDR2 FVKESK. CDR3 length: 14 amino acids. V was clipped by 9 bases and J by 0 bases, with 9 bases between them. The CDR3 DNA follows: TGTGCCAGTTCGTGGGCCTCTGGGGCCAACGTCCTGACTTTC. Translating it yields CASSWASGANVLTF.

The genes are TRBV6-5 and TRBJ1-2; D may be TRBD1 (5 bases). CDR1 and CDR2 (germline): MNHEY, SVGAGI. CDR3 length: 12 residues. The ends were cut back, 6 bases at V and 6 bases at J, with 11 bases in the middle. The CDR3 bases are TGTGCCAGCAGGGGGCGTTTTAATGGCTACACCTTC. It codes for CASRGRFNGYTF.

The chain joins TRBV7-2 to TRBJ2-7, with D maybe TRBD1 (5 bases). V was clipped by 2 bases and J by 2 bases, with 13 bases between them. This CDR3 region has 15 residues. CDR1 is SGHTA and CDR2 is FQGNSA in the germline V gene. In nucleotides, the CDR3 is TGTGCCAGCAGCTTAAATGGGGCTCCGGCCTACGAGCAGTACTTC. It yields the protein CASSLNGAPAYEQYF.

The chain couples TRBV7-2 to TRBJ1-2, with D tentatively TRBD1 (5 bases). The CDR3 consists of 12 residues. V was clipped by 4 bases and J by 5 bases, with 8 bases between them. CDR1 and CDR2 (germline): SGHTA, FQGNSA. The CDR3 DNA follows: TGTGCCAGCAGCTCGCAGGGTTATGGCTACACCTTC. This encodes CASSSQGYGYTF.

The rearrangement uses TRBV4-3 and TRBJ2-7, with TRBD1 identical over 7 bases. After removal of 4 bases from V and 2 bases from J, the junction contained 14 bases not matched to a gene. The CDR3 contains 17 residues. Germline V CDR1 and CDR2: LGHNA, YSLEER. CDR3 region: CASSRRVEQGRTYEQYF. DNA of the CDR3: TGCGCCAGCAGCCGAAGGGTAGAACAGGGGAGAACCTACGAGCAGTACTTC.

The table lists this clone with a count of one. The genes are TRBV5-6 and TRBJ1-1; D unresolved. This CDR3 contains 15 residues. From germline, CDR1 is SGHDT and CDR2 YYEEEE. V gave up 3 bases and J gave up 4 bases, with 16 bases separating them. CDR3 region: CASSSAYRERTEAFF. CDR3 DNA: TGTGCCAGCAGCTCGGCCTATCGGGAACGCACTGAAGCTTTCTTT.

V is TRBV27 and J is TRBJ2-6; D remains ambiguous. Trimming removed 6 bases at V and 1 base at J, with 10 bases between. This CDR3 is 15 amino acids long. The germline V gene encodes CDR1 MNHEY and CDR2 SMNVEV (reference sequence). CDR3 protein: CASRARLSGANVLTF. The CDR3 DNA is TGTGCCAGCAGGGCCCGCTTATCTGGGGCCAACGTCCTGACTTTC.

The V gene is TRBV28, the J gene TRBJ2-5, with a weak D call TRBD1 (5 bases). CDR3 length equals 14 residues. Germline loops: CDR1 MDHEN, CDR2 SYDVKM. CDR3 DNA sequence: TGTGCTCAGGGCCCAGGACGGAGTCAAGAGACCCAGTACTTC. Its translation is CAQGPGRSQETQYF.

About this clone itself: Germline and junction disagree at one end, which may indicate a read error. This chain links TRBV5-1 with TRBJ2-3; 7 positions agree with TRBD1. Germline CDR1 is SGHRS and CDR2 is YFSETQ. This CDR3 has 14 amino acids. CDR3 sequence: CASSLGGQADTQYF. CDR3 DNA: TGCGCCAGCAGTTTGGGCGGACAGGCAGATACGCAGTATTTT.

This clone has more than one count but fewer than ten. The V gene is TRBV7-2, the J gene TRBJ2-7; D perhaps matches TRBD2 (6 bases). The germline V gene has CDR1 SGHTA and CDR2 FQGNSA. The CDR3 extends over 13 amino acids. V gave up 5 bases and J gave up 6 bases, with 14 bases separating them. The CDR3: CASSLTAAGEQYF. CDR3 DNA sequence: TGTGCCAGCAGCCTGACGGCAGCGGGCGAGCAGTACTTC.

A single count supports this clone. The rearrangement uses TRBV2 and TRBJ1-1; tentatively, D is TRBD1 (5 bases). The CDR3 loop spans 14 amino acids. The germline V and J ends were trimmed by 6 bases and 4 bases, with 15 bases remaining between them. Germline V gene data show CDR1 as SNHLY and CDR2 as FYNNEI. The CDR3: CASSPGRQSTEAFF. CDR3 coding DNA: TGTGCCAGCAGCCCGGGACGCCAGAGCACTGAAGCTTTCTTT.

V and J are TRBV9 and TRBJ1-2; TRBD1 agrees at 11 bases. Losses at the gene ends were 4 bases for V and 4 bases for J; bases not matched to a gene: 6. CDR3 length equals 15 residues. Germline values: CDR1 SGDLS, CDR2 YYNGEE. The CDR3 reads CASSPRTGGVYGYTF. CDR3 nucleotide sequence: TGTGCCAGCAGCCCCCGGACAGGGGGCGTCTATGGCTACACCTTC.

The CDR3 region has the DNA TGTGCCATCAGTGAGTCGATCTATGGTGAAAAACTGTTTTTT. Protein product: CAISESIYGEKLFF. This chain uses TRBV10-3 with TRBJ1-4; no definite D call. This CDR3 spans 14 amino acids. Deletions cut 0 bases from V and 7 bases from J, with 9 bases between. Germline loops: CDR1 ENHRY, CDR2 SYGVKD.

The rearrangement uses TRBV5-1 and TRBJ1-4; 7 bases agree with TRBD1. Germline V gene lookup returns CDR1 SGHRS and CDR2 YFSETQ. The CDR3 runs 18 residues. The J segment lost 5 bases and the V segment lost 4 bases, leaving 17 bases of the junction unmatched. This CDR3 is CASSLPPGQRSLNEKLFF. In DNA form, the CDR3 reads TGCGCCAGCAGCCTTCCACCGGGACAGCGGAGCCTAAATGAAAAACTGTTTTTT.

The chain employs TRBV6-1 and TRBJ2-3, with D possibly matching TRBD1 (5 bases). Trimming stripped 2 bases from V and 5 bases from J, with 20 bases between. The germline V gene encodes CDR1 MNHNS and CDR2 SASEGT. This CDR3 has 17 amino acids. The CDR3 sequence is CASSEILRGSARDTQYF. The DNA of the CDR3 is TGTGCCAGCAGTGAAATTTTAAGGGGATCGGCACGAGATACGCAGTATTTT.

The rearrangement links TRBV29-1 to TRBJ2-5, with D possibly TRBD1 on 5 matching bases. The CDR3 length is 14 residues. Per germline, CDR1 SQVTM and CDR2 ANQGSEA. V shed 5 bases and J shed 5 bases, with 18 bases lying between them. The CDR3 is CSVPDRFNKETQYF. The CDR3 DNA reads as TGCAGCGTTCCCGACAGATTCAATAAGGAGACCCAGTACTTC. Variable domain in full (rest from reference TRBV29-1 and TRBJ2-5): SAVISQKPSRDICQRGTSLTIQCQVDSQVTMMFWYRQQPGQSLTLIATANQGSEATYESGFVIDKFPISRPNLTFSTLTVSNMSPEDSSIYLCSVPDRFNKETQYFGPGTRLLVL.

This clone was picked up one time. The rearrangement joins TRBV6-5 to TRBJ2-1; 11 bases align to TRBD2. The CDR3 has 16 residues. The germline V gene encodes CDR1 MNHEY and CDR2 SVGAGI. Trimming took 4 bases from V and 0 from J; bases not matched to a gene: 2. The CDR3 reads CASSSSGRSSYNEQFF. As DNA, the CDR3 is TGTGCCAGCAGTTCTAGCGGGAGGAGCTCCTACAATGAGCAGTTCTTC.

The chain uses TRBV2 and TRBJ2-5; the match to TRBD1 covers 8 bases. This CDR3 contains 16 residues. Germline values: CDR1 SNHLY, CDR2 FYNNEI. J gave up 0 bases and V 4 bases, and 7 bases lay outside the gene matches. The CDR3: CASSGTQGAYQETQYF. Written as DNA, the CDR3 is TGTGCCAGCAGTGGGACCCAGGGGGCATACCAAGAGACCCAGTACTTC.

The chain employs TRBV9 and TRBJ1-1; 7 nucleotides align to TRBD1. The CDR3 has 13 amino acids. The J segment lost 3 bases and the V segment lost 1 base, leaving 0 bases of the junction unmatched. Germline V gene lookup returns CDR1 SGDLS and CDR2 YYNGEE. CDR3 DNA: TGTGCCAGCAGCGTACAGGGGGACACTGAAGCTTTCTTT. It specifies CASSVQGDTEAFF.

The chain joins TRBV12-5 to TRBJ2-7; 8 bases map to TRBD1. This CDR3 has 14 amino acids. V trimming: 5 bases; J trimming: 3 bases; junction bases outside the gene matches: 6. Germline V gene data show CDR1 as LGHNT and CDR2 as FRNRAP. The CDR3 bases are TGTGCTAGTGGTGCCGGGACAGGCTACTACGAGCAGTACTTC. Its protein is CASGAGTGYYEQYF.

This sequence joins TRBV4-1 and TRBJ2-2; D may be TRBD2 (5 bases). Germline V gene lookup returns CDR1 MGHRA and CDR2 YSYEKL. CDR3 length: 19 amino acids. Deletions cut 0 bases from V and 7 bases from J, with 24 bases between. The CDR3 nucleotides are TGCGCCAGCAGCCAAGAGCCCCCCCGGGCCGATGGGGAGTTCGGGGAGCTGTTTTTT. Protein sequence: CASSQEPPRADGEFGELFF.